Listed below are T cell receptor beta chains from one sample, sequenced in a study of cytomegalovirus exposure and HLA in healthy donors. Here immunoSEQ multiplex PCR was the method, and the copy in TCRdb shows in-frame clones only, minus some. Among about 160,000 clones, 75% to 90% were seen once, and the ten largest hold about 2.3%. Sequencing used PBMCs. These TCRs come from a woman between 18 and 30 years old in good health and CMV-seronegative. CDR3s include the opening cysteine and the closing phenylalanine or tryptophan. Each record gives: J gene, D gene, V gene, clone size, CDR3 protein, CDR3 DNA. D genes are given only for firm matches. Clone size is given for some rows only: seen once, a few or many times, or a class if the clone is expanded.

j_call: TRBJ2-7
d_call: TRBD1
v_call: TRBV4-2
clone_size: once
cdr3_aa: CASSQELGQGADEQYF
cdr3_nt: TGTGCCAGCAGCCAAGAATTGGGACAGGGGGCGGACGAGCAGTACTTC

j_call: TRBJ2-3
d_call: -
v_call: TRBV30
clone_size: -
cdr3_aa: CAWSVRLTSTDTQYF
cdr3_nt: TGTGCCTGGAGTGTCCGCCTTACTAGCACAGATACGCAGTATTTT

j_call: TRBJ2-2
d_call: -
v_call: TRBV6-5
clone_size: -
cdr3_aa: CASSGSVRTGELFF
cdr3_nt: TGTGCCAGCTCGGGGAGTGTGAGAACCGGGGAGCTGTTTTTT

j_call: TRBJ2-7
d_call: TRBD2
v_call: TRBV10-3
clone_size: many
cdr3_aa: CAINGGSGGNYYEQYF
cdr3_nt: TGTGCCATCAATGGGGGCAGCGGGGGGAACTACTACGAGCAGTACTTC

j_call: TRBJ2-1
d_call: TRBD1
v_call: TRBV6-5
clone_size: -
cdr3_aa: CASSYGTGGNGEQFF
cdr3_nt: TGTGCCAGCAGCTACGGGACAGGGGGGAATGGTGAGCAGTTCTTC

j_call: TRBJ1-6
d_call: TRBD1
v_call: TRBV6-5
clone_size: -
cdr3_aa: CATRTGGNSPLHF
cdr3_nt: TGTGCCACCCGGACAGGGGGTAATTCACCCCTCCACTTT

j_call: TRBJ2-1
d_call: TRBD2
v_call: TRBV19
clone_size: -
cdr3_aa: CASSIDSGSSYNEQFF
cdr3_nt: TGTGCCAGTAGTATAGACAGCGGGAGCTCCTACAATGAGCAGTTCTTC

j_call: TRBJ2-1
d_call: -
v_call: TRBV19
clone_size: -
cdr3_aa: CASSIGQNSYNEQFF
cdr3_nt: TGTGCCAGTAGTATAGGGCAGAACTCCTACAATGAGCAGTTCTTC

j_call: TRBJ2-2
d_call: TRBD2
v_call: TRBV5-4
clone_size: once
cdr3_aa: CASSPNPGTTNTGELFF
cdr3_nt: TGTGCCAGCAGCCCAAACCCCGGGACTACGAACACCGGGGAGCTGTTTTTT

j_call: TRBJ2-5
d_call: TRBD2
v_call: TRBV5-6
clone_size: -
cdr3_aa: CASSFRLAGFGEETQYF
cdr3_nt: TGTGCCAGCAGCTTTCGACTAGCGGGATTCGGTGAAGAGACCCAGTACTTC

j_call: TRBJ1-1
d_call: -
v_call: TRBV19
clone_size: -
cdr3_aa: CASSIVGRTNTEAFF
cdr3_nt: TGTGCCAGTAGTATTGTCGGGAGGACGAACACTGAAGCTTTCTTT

j_call: TRBJ1-1
d_call: -
v_call: TRBV18
clone_size: once
cdr3_aa: CASSPLQGDDTEAFF
cdr3_nt: TGTGCCAGCTCACCCCTACAGGGAGATGACACTGAAGCTTTCTTT

j_call: TRBJ2-5
d_call: -
v_call: TRBV27
clone_size: -
cdr3_aa: CASSFGQYETQYF
cdr3_nt: TGTGCCAGCAGTTTCGGACAGTACGAGACCCAGTACTTC

j_call: TRBJ2-7
d_call: -
v_call: TRBV6-1
clone_size: -
cdr3_aa: CASSEAIRGAYEQYF
cdr3_nt: TGTGCCAGCAGTGAAGCCATTCGCGGGGCCTACGAGCAGTACTTC

j_call: TRBJ2-7
d_call: -
v_call: TRBV5-6
clone_size: -
cdr3_aa: CASSLDTAYEQYF
cdr3_nt: TGTGCCAGCAGCCTCGACACCGCCTACGAGCAGTACTTC

j_call: TRBJ2-5
d_call: -
v_call: TRBV5-8
clone_size: -
cdr3_aa: CASSLVAGQQETQYF
cdr3_nt: TGTGCCAGCAGCTTGGTTGCGGGGCAACAAGAGACCCAGTACTTC

j_call: TRBJ2-7
d_call: -
v_call: TRBV6-6
clone_size: -
cdr3_aa: CASSYLTSYEQYF
cdr3_nt: TGTGCCAGCAGCTACCTAACTAGCTACGAGCAGTACTTC

j_call: TRBJ2-7
d_call: TRBD2
v_call: TRBV9
clone_size: -
cdr3_aa: CASSGGGVPYEQYF
cdr3_nt: TGTGCCAGCAGCGGCGGGGGAGTCCCTTACGAGCAGTACTTC

j_call: TRBJ1-2
d_call: TRBD1
v_call: TRBV27
clone_size: -
cdr3_aa: CASSLSRTGGGGYTF
cdr3_nt: TGTGCCAGCAGTTTATCCCGGACAGGGGGAGGAGGCTACACCTTC

j_call: TRBJ2-5
d_call: -
v_call: TRBV6-1
clone_size: many
cdr3_aa: CASSVERGTQYF
cdr3_nt: TGTGCCAGCAGTGTGGAGCGAGGGACCCAGTACTTC

j_call: TRBJ1-1
d_call: TRBD1
v_call: TRBV27
clone_size: -
cdr3_aa: CASSLSGQIMNTEAFF
cdr3_nt: TGTGCCAGCAGTTTATCGGGACAGATCATGAACACTGAAGCTTTCTTT

j_call: TRBJ2-2
d_call: -
v_call: TRBV5-1
clone_size: -
cdr3_aa: CASSLPRGGRTGELFF
cdr3_nt: TGCGCCAGCAGCTTGCCGAGGGGGGGCCGAACCGGGGAGCTGTTTTTT

j_call: TRBJ1-2
d_call: -
v_call: TRBV6-5
clone_size: -
cdr3_aa: CASSTRGEDYGYTF
cdr3_nt: TGTGCCAGCAGTACCCGAGGGGAGGACTATGGCTACACCTTC

j_call: TRBJ1-4
d_call: -
v_call: TRBV19
clone_size: once
cdr3_aa: CASNFNRELFF
cdr3_nt: TGTGCCAGTAATTTCAATCGGGAACTGTTTTTT

j_call: TRBJ1-2
d_call: TRBD1
v_call: TRBV9
clone_size: -
cdr3_aa: CASSAPGQVDYGYTF
cdr3_nt: TGTGCCAGCAGCGCCCCGGGACAGGTGGACTATGGCTACACCTTC

j_call: TRBJ2-7
d_call: -
v_call: TRBV19
clone_size: -
cdr3_aa: CASSLDSTYEQYF
cdr3_nt: TGTGCCAGTAGCCTGGACTCCACCTACGAGCAGTACTTC

j_call: TRBJ1-2
d_call: TRBD1
v_call: TRBV10-1
clone_size: few
cdr3_aa: CASSLSTGGANGYTF
cdr3_nt: TGCGCCAGCAGCCTCTCGACAGGGGGCGCAAATGGCTACACCTTC

j_call: TRBJ2-1
d_call: TRBD2
v_call: TRBV10-1
clone_size: -
cdr3_aa: CASSDSSGRVANEQFF
cdr3_nt: TGCGCCAGCAGTGATTCTAGCGGGAGGGTTGCTAATGAGCAGTTCTTC

j_call: TRBJ2-5
d_call: TRBD2
v_call: TRBV5-4
clone_size: -
cdr3_aa: CASSLTKGTRAETQYF
cdr3_nt: TGTGCCAGCAGCTTGACTAAAGGGACTAGAGCGGAGACCCAGTACTTC

j_call: TRBJ2-2
d_call: TRBD2
v_call: TRBV9
clone_size: -
cdr3_aa: CASSVGMVAGGPGTGELFF
cdr3_nt: TGTGCCAGCAGCGTAGGCATGGTAGCGGGGGGGCCGGGCACCGGGGAGCTGTTTTTT

j_call: TRBJ2-3
d_call: -
v_call: TRBV7-9
clone_size: -
cdr3_aa: CASSSRLADTQYF
cdr3_nt: TGTGCCAGCAGCTCTAGACTAGCAGATACGCAGTATTTT

j_call: TRBJ1-5
d_call: -
v_call: TRBV18
clone_size: -
cdr3_aa: CASSPLAGSNQPQHF
cdr3_nt: TGTGCCAGCTCACCATTAGCCGGGAGCAATCAGCCCCAGCATTTT

j_call: TRBJ2-1
d_call: -
v_call: TRBV11-2
clone_size: -
cdr3_aa: CASSFLDIDNEQFF
cdr3_nt: TGTGCCAGCAGCTTTCTGGACATTGACAATGAGCAGTTCTTC

j_call: TRBJ1-3
d_call: -
v_call: TRBV7-9
clone_size: -
cdr3_aa: CASSIALYEHTIYF
cdr3_nt: TGTGCCAGCAGCATAGCCCTCTATGAGCACACCATATATTTT

j_call: TRBJ2-1
d_call: -
v_call: TRBV7-9
clone_size: -
cdr3_aa: CASSLVQGRDNEQFF
cdr3_nt: TGTGCCAGCAGCTTAGTACAGGGCCGAGACAATGAGCAGTTCTTC

j_call: TRBJ2-6
d_call: -
v_call: TRBV5-6
clone_size: -
cdr3_aa: CASSLSGVLGANVLTF
cdr3_nt: TGTGCCAGCAGCTTGTCAGGGGTATTAGGGGCCAACGTCCTGACTTTC

j_call: TRBJ1-3
d_call: -
v_call: TRBV7-8
clone_size: -
cdr3_aa: CASSHRADWNTIYF
cdr3_nt: TGTGCCAGCAGCCACAGGGCTGACTGGAACACCATATATTTT

j_call: TRBJ2-2
d_call: -
v_call: TRBV6-4
clone_size: -
cdr3_aa: CASSTGNTGELFF
cdr3_nt: TGTGCCAGCAGTACGGGGAACACCGGGGAGCTGTTTTTT

j_call: TRBJ1-1
d_call: -
v_call: TRBV19
clone_size: -
cdr3_aa: CASSIRGQLNTEAFF
cdr3_nt: TGTGCCAGTAGTATACGTGGGCAGCTAAACACTGAAGCTTTCTTT

j_call: TRBJ2-2
d_call: -
v_call: TRBV29-1
clone_size: -
cdr3_aa: CSVGQVATGELFF
cdr3_nt: TGCAGCGTTGGGCAGGTTGCGACCGGGGAGCTGTTTTTT

j_call: TRBJ2-5
d_call: -
v_call: TRBV9
clone_size: -
cdr3_aa: CASSQDDLEETQYF
cdr3_nt: TGTGCCAGCAGTCAGGATGACCTGGAAGAGACCCAGTACTTC

j_call: TRBJ2-5
d_call: TRBD1
v_call: TRBV11-2
clone_size: -
cdr3_aa: CASSAGQGEAETQYF
cdr3_nt: TGTGCCAGCAGCGCGGGACAGGGCGAAGCAGAGACCCAGTACTTC

j_call: TRBJ2-7
d_call: -
v_call: TRBV11-1
clone_size: -
cdr3_aa: CASSPRQLRSYEQYF
cdr3_nt: TGTGCCAGCAGCCCCCGACAGCTCCGTTCCTACGAGCAGTACTTC

j_call: TRBJ2-7
d_call: TRBD2
v_call: TRBV2
clone_size: -
cdr3_aa: CASSDTSGREVGYEQYF
cdr3_nt: TGTGCCAGCAGCGACACTAGCGGGAGGGAAGTCGGTTACGAGCAGTACTTC

j_call: TRBJ1-4
d_call: TRBD1
v_call: TRBV6-5
clone_size: -
cdr3_aa: CASSYQGQGLEKLFF
cdr3_nt: TGTGCCAGCAGTTACCAGGGACAGGGCCTCGAAAAACTGTTTTTT

j_call: TRBJ1-2
d_call: -
v_call: TRBV19
clone_size: once
cdr3_aa: CASTLSFNYGYTF
cdr3_nt: TGTGCCAGTACTCTTTCCTTTAACTATGGCTACACCTTC

j_call: TRBJ2-2
d_call: TRBD1
v_call: TRBV2
clone_size: -
cdr3_aa: CASRGTGEDTGELFF
cdr3_nt: TGTGCCAGCAGGGGGACAGGGGAGGACACCGGGGAGCTGTTTTTT

j_call: TRBJ1-1
d_call: -
v_call: TRBV5-4
clone_size: few
cdr3_aa: CANVSEAFF
cdr3_nt: TGTGCCAACGTTAGCGAAGCTTTCTTT

j_call: TRBJ2-7
d_call: -
v_call: TRBV7-2
clone_size: few
cdr3_aa: CASSLQGRWQYF
cdr3_nt: TGTGCCAGCAGCCTACAGGGTAGGTGGCAGTACTTC

j_call: TRBJ2-1
d_call: -
v_call: TRBV19
clone_size: few
cdr3_aa: CASSPQGGLRRNEQFF
cdr3_nt: TGTGCCAGTAGTCCCCAAGGCGGCCTGAGACGTAATGAGCAGTTCTTC

j_call: TRBJ1-5
d_call: -
v_call: TRBV6-5
clone_size: -
cdr3_aa: CASSEKNQPQHF
cdr3_nt: TGTGCCAGCAGCGAGAAGAATCAGCCCCAGCATTTT

j_call: TRBJ2-1
d_call: TRBD1
v_call: TRBV27
clone_size: -
cdr3_aa: CASSPTGVAYNEQFF
cdr3_nt: TGTGCCAGCAGTCCCACAGGGGTGGCCTACAATGAGCAGTTCTTC

j_call: TRBJ1-1
d_call: -
v_call: TRBV4-1
clone_size: once
cdr3_aa: CASSQAGGGTEAFF
cdr3_nt: TGCGCCAGCAGCCAAGCGGGCGGGGGCACTGAAGCTTTCTTT

j_call: TRBJ2-3
d_call: TRBD1
v_call: TRBV2
clone_size: -
cdr3_aa: CASSGSTGRPFPDTQYF
cdr3_nt: TGTGCCAGCAGTGGTTCGACAGGGAGACCCTTCCCGGATACGCAGTATTTT

j_call: TRBJ1-6
d_call: -
v_call: TRBV7-6
clone_size: -
cdr3_aa: CASSRYDPRQVYNSPLHF
cdr3_nt: TGTGCCAGCAGCCGCTACGACCCCCGACAAGTCTATAATTCACCCCTCCACTTT

j_call: TRBJ1-2
d_call: -
v_call: TRBV19
clone_size: -
cdr3_aa: CASSFYSVPLGYTF
cdr3_nt: TGTGCCAGTAGTTTCTACTCTGTTCCCCTGGGCTACACCTTC

j_call: TRBJ1-5
d_call: TRBD1
v_call: TRBV4-1
clone_size: -
cdr3_aa: CASSQDRTGDSQPQHF
cdr3_nt: TGCGCCAGCAGCCAAGACAGAACAGGGGATTCTCAGCCCCAGCATTTT

j_call: TRBJ2-1
d_call: -
v_call: TRBV5-1
clone_size: -
cdr3_aa: CASGPLTDLTYNEQFF
cdr3_nt: TGCGCCAGCGGACCACTAACGGACTTGACCTACAATGAGCAGTTCTTC

j_call: TRBJ1-2
d_call: -
v_call: TRBV5-6
clone_size: -
cdr3_aa: CASSLGVDGYTF
cdr3_nt: TGTGCCAGCAGCTTGGGTGTCGATGGCTACACCTTC